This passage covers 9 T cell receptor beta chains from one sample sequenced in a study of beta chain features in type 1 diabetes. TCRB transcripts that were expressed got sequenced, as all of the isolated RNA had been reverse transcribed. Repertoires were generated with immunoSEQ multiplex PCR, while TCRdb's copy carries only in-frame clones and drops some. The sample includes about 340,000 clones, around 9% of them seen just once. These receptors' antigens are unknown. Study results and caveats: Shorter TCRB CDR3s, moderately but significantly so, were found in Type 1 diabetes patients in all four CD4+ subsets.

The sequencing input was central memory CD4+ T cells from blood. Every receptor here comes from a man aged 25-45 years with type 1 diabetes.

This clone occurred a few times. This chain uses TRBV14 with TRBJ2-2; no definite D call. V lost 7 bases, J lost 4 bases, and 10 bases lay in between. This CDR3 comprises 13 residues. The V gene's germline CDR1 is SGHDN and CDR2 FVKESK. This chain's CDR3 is CASTPVLTGELFF. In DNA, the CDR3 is TGTGCCAGCACCCCAGTGCTCACCGGGGAGCTGTTTTTT.

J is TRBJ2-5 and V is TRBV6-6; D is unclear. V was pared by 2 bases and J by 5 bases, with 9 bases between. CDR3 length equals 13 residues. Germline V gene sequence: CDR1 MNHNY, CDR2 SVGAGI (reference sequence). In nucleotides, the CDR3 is TGTGCCAGCAGTTACACCGCCGGGGAGACCCAGTACTTC. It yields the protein CASSYTAGETQYF.

The CDR3 coding sequence is TGTGCCAGCAGTTCCGGGATGGACTATGGCTACACCTTC. It yields the protein CASSSGMDYGYTF. The chain carries TRBV5-6 and TRBJ1-2; D is ambiguous. Trimming left V 5 bases short and J 3 bases short, with 11 bases between. Germline CDR1 SGHDT, CDR2 YYEEEE. The CDR3 consists of 13 residues.

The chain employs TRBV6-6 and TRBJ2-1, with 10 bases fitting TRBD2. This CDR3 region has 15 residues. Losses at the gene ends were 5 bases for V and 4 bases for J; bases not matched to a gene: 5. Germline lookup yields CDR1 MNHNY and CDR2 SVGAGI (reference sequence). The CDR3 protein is CASSPLAGVYNEQFF. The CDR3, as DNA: TGTGCCAGCAGTCCCCTAGCGGGGGTATACAATGAGCAGTTCTTC.

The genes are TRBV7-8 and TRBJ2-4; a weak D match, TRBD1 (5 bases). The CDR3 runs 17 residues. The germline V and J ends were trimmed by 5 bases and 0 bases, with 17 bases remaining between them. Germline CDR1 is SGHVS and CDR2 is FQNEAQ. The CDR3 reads CASSDAAGSIAKNIQYF. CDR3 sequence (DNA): TGTGCCAGCAGCGACGCGGCAGGGTCAATAGCCAAAAACATTCAGTACTTC.

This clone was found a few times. CDR3 in amino acids: CASSFAGLTTGELFF. CDR3 DNA: TGTGCCAGCAGCTTCGCAGGGCTTACCACCGGGGAGCTGTTTTTT. J is TRBJ2-2 and V is TRBV7-8; perhaps TRBD1 as D (5 bases). CDR3 length: 15 residues. V was trimmed by 3 bases and J by 4 bases, leaving 12 bases between them. Germline V lookup: CDR1 SGHVS, CDR2 FQNEAQ.

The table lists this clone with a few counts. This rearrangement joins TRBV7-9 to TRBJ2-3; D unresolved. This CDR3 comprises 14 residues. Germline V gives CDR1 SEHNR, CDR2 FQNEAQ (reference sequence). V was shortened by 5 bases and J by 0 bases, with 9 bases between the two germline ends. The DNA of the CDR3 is TGTGCCAGCAGCCAGGCTACTAGCACAGATACGCAGTATTTT. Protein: CASSQATSTDTQYF.

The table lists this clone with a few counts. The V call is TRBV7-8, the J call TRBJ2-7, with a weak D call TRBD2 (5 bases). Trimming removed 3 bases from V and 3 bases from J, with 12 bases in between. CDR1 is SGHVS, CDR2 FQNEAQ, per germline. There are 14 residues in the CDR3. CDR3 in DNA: TGTGCCAGCAGCTTGGGAGTGGCGGGCTACGAGCAGTACTTC. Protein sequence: CASSLGVAGYEQYF.

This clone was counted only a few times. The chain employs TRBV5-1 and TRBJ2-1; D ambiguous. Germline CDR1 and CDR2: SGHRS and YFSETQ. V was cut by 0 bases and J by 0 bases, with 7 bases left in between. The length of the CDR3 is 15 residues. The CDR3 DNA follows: TGCGCCAGCAGCTTGGGGCCTCCCTCCTACAATGAGCAGTTCTTC. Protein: CASSLGPPSYNEQFF.